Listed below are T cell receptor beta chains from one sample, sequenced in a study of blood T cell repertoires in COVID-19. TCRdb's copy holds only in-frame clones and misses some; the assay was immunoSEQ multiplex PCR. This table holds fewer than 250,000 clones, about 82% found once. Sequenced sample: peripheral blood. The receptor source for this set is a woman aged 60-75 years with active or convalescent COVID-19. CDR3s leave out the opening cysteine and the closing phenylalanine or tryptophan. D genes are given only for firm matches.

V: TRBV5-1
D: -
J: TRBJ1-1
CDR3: ASSRTANTEAF

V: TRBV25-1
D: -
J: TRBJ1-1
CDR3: ASFDRTDTEAF

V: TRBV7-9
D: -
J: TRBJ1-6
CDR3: ASSLGNSSYNSPLH

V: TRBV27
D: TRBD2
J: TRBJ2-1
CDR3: ASSLSWLAGGVVF

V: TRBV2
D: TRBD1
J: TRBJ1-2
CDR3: ASSEDRGTGGLPT

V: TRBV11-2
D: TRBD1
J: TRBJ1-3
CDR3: ASSFTGGLGNTIY

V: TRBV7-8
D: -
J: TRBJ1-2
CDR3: ASSLLTGSNYGYT

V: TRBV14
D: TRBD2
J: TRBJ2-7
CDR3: ASSHDELAAIREQY

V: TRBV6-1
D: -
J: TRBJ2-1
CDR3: ASSEVTSTHNEQF

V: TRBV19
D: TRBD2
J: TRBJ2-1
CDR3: ASRGLAGDSEQF

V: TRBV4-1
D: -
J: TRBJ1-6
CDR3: ASSRGEYNSPLH

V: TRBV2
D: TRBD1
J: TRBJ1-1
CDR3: ASSLPGQGLNTEAF

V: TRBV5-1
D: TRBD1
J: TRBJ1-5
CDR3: ASSFSGGDNQPQH

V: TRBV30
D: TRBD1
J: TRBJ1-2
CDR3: AWSVLQGVAGYT

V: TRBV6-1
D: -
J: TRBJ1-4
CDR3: ASSEGPTMEKLF

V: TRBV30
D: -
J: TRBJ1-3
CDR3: AWSHGYGGRGNTIY